This TCR beta chain was sequenced for a study of T cells after yellow fever vaccination. Looking at the study overall: Preparation of the low-cell-number fractions used SMART-Seq v4 Ultra Low Input. Regarding the study as a whole: Abundant clonotypes from the bulk population could have been carried over as contaminants into FACS-sorted repertoires. Although most clonotypes did not, a small share appeared in both CD4 and CD8 compartments. Detected again after the booster were most primary-vaccination clones, at nearly 97% CD4 and 88% CD8.

This clonotype was detected a few times. The antigen is undetermined. The CDR3 contains 14 residues. The V end lost 5 bases, the J end lost 6 bases, and 13 bases lay between the germline ends. CDR1 and CDR2 from the germline V gene are MNHEY and SMNVEV (reference sequence). TCRdb reprocessed the 5' RACE reads via MiXCR and lists one record per CDR3 protein. The sample has more than 110,000 distinct CDR3 sequences; approximately 6.6% are singletons. This sequence originates from a young man who received the YFV17D yellow fever vaccine. The rearrangement uses TRBV27 and TRBJ2-2; D may be TRBD2 (6 bases). The source was CD4+ T cells sorted from PBMCs, collected 10 days after the yellow fever booster vaccination. The CDR3 reads CASSQGLLSGELFF. The CDR3 coding sequence is TGTGCCAGCAGTCAAGGACTACTCTCCGGGGAGCTGTTTTTT.